This T cell receptor (beta chain) was obtained from a study of blood T cells in healthy people across ages. This CDR3 has 14 residues. Germline CDR1 reads DFQATT; CDR2 reads SNEGSKA (reference sequence). The trim removed 6 bases at V and 14 bases at J, leaving 14 bases unmatched. Next came a second PCR, run for about 6 to 12 cycles, which used a sample-barcoded 5' primer along with a J-beta primer mix. TCRdb redid the calling of the 5' RACE reads with MiXCR, one entry per CDR3 protein. The sample consists of hundreds of thousands of distinct CDR3 sequences, more than 45% of them appearing once. Sample: blood. The sequence came from a man aged 30 to 39 in good health. The chain carries TRBV20-1 and TRBJ2-1; 12 nucleotides match TRBD2. The CDR3 sequence: CSARGSSGRAEEFF. In nucleotides, the CDR3 is TGCAGTGCCAGGGGGTCTAGCGGGAGGGCCGAGGAGTTCTTC.